The 31 T cell receptor beta chains below all came from one sample that was sequenced in a study of control samples from healthy donors and cancer patients. TCRdb's table, derived via immunoSEQ multiplex PCR, lists solely in-frame clones and lacks some. The data hold some 100,000 clones, with 85% to 90% observed a single time. Source material: blood. The receptors originated from a man aged 30 to 39 in good health.

V and J are TRBV9 and TRBJ1-1, with D possibly being TRBD1 (6 bases). The CDR3 has 13 residues. Germline V CDR1 and CDR2: SGDLS, YYNGEE. Deletions cut 0 bases from V and 5 bases from J, with 8 bases between. The CDR3 bases are TGTGCCAGCAGCGTAGAAGGGGGAACTGAAGCTTTCTTT. This sequence encodes CASSVEGGTEAFF.

The chain recombines TRBV5-4 with TRBJ2-3, with D perhaps given as TRBD1 or TRBD2 (5 bases each). The V end lost 4 bases, the J end lost 2 bases, and 14 bases lay between the germline ends. The CDR3 totals 15 residues. Per germline, CDR1 SGHNT and CDR2 YYREEE (reference sequence). CDR3 bases: TGTGCCAGCAGCCCCCCCGGGGACCTCACAGATACGCAGTATTTT. Its translation: CASSPPGDLTDTQYF.

This clone was recorded once. The gene calls are TRBV7-9 and TRBJ2-6; D is perhaps TRBD1 (6 bases). There are 18 residues in the CDR3. V lost 3 bases and J 0 bases, leaving 15 bases between the germline ends. Germline-derived CDR1 and CDR2 are SEHNR and FQNEAQ (reference sequence). The chain's CDR3 is CASSFRGQGLSGANVLTF. CDR3 DNA: TGTGCCAGCAGCTTCCGTGGGCAGGGGCTCTCTGGGGCCAACGTCCTGACTTTC. Based on the CDR3 plus reference TRBV7-9 and TRBJ2-6, the full variable domain is DTGVSQNPRHKITKRGQNVTFRCDPISEHNRLYWYRQTLGQGPEFLTYFQNEAQLEKSRLLSDRFSAERPKGSFSTLEIQRTEQGDSAMYLCASSFRGQGLSGANVLTFGAGSRLTVL.

The rearrangement joins TRBV10-2 to TRBJ2-1, with 7 bases aligning to TRBD2. The CDR3 is 18 residues long. Per the germline V gene, CDR1 is WSHSY and CDR2 is SAAADI. The V and J ends lost 0 bases and 0 bases, in that order; junction bases with no gene match: 8. The CDR3 spells CASSESSLASSSYNEQFF. Here the CDR3 DNA reads TGCGCCAGCAGTGAGTCTTCACTAGCGTCGAGCTCCTACAATGAGCAGTTCTTC.

The rearrangement joins TRBV7-9 to TRBJ1-4, with D unresolved. The V gene lost 5 bases and the J gene lost 3 bases, with 10 bases spanning the gap. This CDR3 has 14 amino acids. The germline gives CDR1 SEHNR, CDR2 FQNEAQ (reference sequence). CDR3 sequence reads: CASSPGSSNEKLFF. DNA for the CDR3: TGTGCCAGCAGCCCCGGGAGCTCTAATGAAAAACTGTTTTTT.

This chain connects TRBV30 to TRBJ1-4, with 12 nucleotides matching TRBD1. The CDR3 is 16 residues long. Trimming cost V 3 bases and J 5 bases; bases outside gene matches: 7. Germline CDR1 GTSNPN, CDR2 SVGIG (reference sequence). Written as DNA, the CDR3 is TGTGCCTGGAGAGCCGGGACAGGGGGCACAAATGAAAAACTGTTTTTT. This sequence encodes CAWRAGTGGTNEKLFF.

The chain uses TRBV4-1 and TRBJ2-7; the D call may be TRBD1 or TRBD2 (5 bases each). The CDR3 runs 14 residues. Germline CDR1 MGHRA, CDR2 YSYEKL. Deletions cut 4 bases from V and 7 bases from J, with 17 bases between. The CDR3 is CASSRRLGTREQYF. CDR3 sequence (DNA): TGCGCCAGCAGCCGCAGGCTCGGGACCCGTGAGCAGTACTTC.

V is TRBV6-6 and J is TRBJ2-1; the D is unclear. Trimming took 2 bases from V and 5 from J, leaving 7 bases between them. The CDR3 sequence is 13 residues long. CDR1 and CDR2 from the germline V gene are MNHNY and SVGAGI (reference sequence). Here the CDR3 reads CASSYGLNNEQFF. CDR3 nucleotides: TGTGCCAGCAGTTACGGGCTCAACAATGAGCAGTTCTTC.

The V and J genes are TRBV27 and TRBJ2-3; D remains unclear. CDR1 and CDR2 from the germline V gene are MNHEY and SMNVEV (reference sequence). The CDR3 totals 11 residues. V lost 3 bases, J lost 5 bases, and 3 bases lay in between. DNA of the CDR3: TGTGCCAGCAGTTTTGGAGATACGCAGTATTTT. It encodes CASSFGDTQYF.

The CDR3 region has the DNA TGTGCCAGCTCACCAGATGGGGGTAACAATCAGCCCCAGCATTTT. Amino acids: CASSPDGGNNQPQHF. The chain carries TRBV18 and TRBJ1-5; possibly TRBD1 for D (5 bases). V gave up 2 bases and J gave up 3 bases, with 11 bases separating them. CDR1 and CDR2 (germline): KGHSH, LQKENI. The CDR3 has 15 residues.

The chain couples TRBV11-3 to TRBJ1-2, with D perhaps TRBD1 (5 bases). The ends were cut back, 3 bases at V and 4 bases at J, with 6 bases in the middle. The CDR3 is 12 amino acids. Germline lookup yields CDR1 SGHNT and CDR2 YENEEA. CDR3 amino acids: CASSLGGYGYTF. The DNA of the CDR3 is TGTGCCAGCAGCTTGGGGGGCTATGGCTACACCTTC.

This clone has only one observation. The CDR3 is CASSHSRDTDLSSYNSPLHF. CDR3 DNA: TGTGCCAGCAGCCACAGCCGGGACACGGATTTAAGCTCCTATAATTCACCCCTCCACTTT. The J gene is TRBJ1-6, the V gene TRBV3-1 (or the pseudogene TRBV3-2); possibly TRBD1 for D (6 bases). The ends were cut back, 3 bases at V and 0 bases at J, with 21 bases in the middle. CDR1 LGHDT and CDR2 YNNKEL come from the germline V gene (reference sequence). The CDR3 totals 20 residues.

This chain links TRBV4-1 with TRBJ1-2, with 8 bases lining up with TRBD1. CDR3 length: 15 amino acids. Looked up from germline, CDR1 is MGHRA and CDR2 is YSYEKL. J gave up 4 bases and V 4 bases, and 8 bases lay outside the gene matches. Here the CDR3 reads CASSLPGQGLYGYTF. CDR3 in DNA: TGCGCCAGCAGCCTCCCCGGACAGGGCCTCTATGGCTACACCTTC.

The chain has TRBV3-1 (or the pseudogene TRBV3-2) and TRBJ2-3; no clear D gene. Germline lookup yields CDR1 LGHDT and CDR2 YNNKEL (reference sequence). This CDR3 has 13 amino acids. The V gene lost 2 bases and the J gene lost 4 bases, with 7 bases spanning the gap. The CDR3, as DNA: TGTGCCAGCAGCCAAATTAGCCCAGATACGCAGTATTTT. It is translated as CASSQISPDTQYF.

The chain has TRBV10-2 and TRBJ2-5; D tentatively reads TRBD1 or TRBD2 (5 bases each). CDR3 length equals 14 residues. Germline V gene lookup returns CDR1 WSHSY and CDR2 SAAADI. The germline V and J ends were trimmed by 4 bases and 5 bases, with 14 bases remaining between them. The CDR3 sequence is CASSVRDPRETQYF. CDR3 nucleotides: TGCGCCAGCAGTGTCCGGGACCCTAGGGAGACCCAGTACTTC.

The chain employs TRBV28 and TRBJ1-4; 9 positions match TRBD1. V gave up 3 bases and J gave up 7 bases; unmatched junction bases: 6. The CDR3 has 15 residues. CDR1 is MDHEN, CDR2 SYDVKM, per germline. In DNA form, the CDR3 reads TGTGCCAGCAGTTTCTCACAGGGGGCGGTTGAAAAACTGTTTTTT. The encoded protein is CASSFSQGAVEKLFF.

A single count supports this clone. The chain joins TRBV6-6 to TRBJ2-7; 8 bases fit TRBD2. The V gene's germline CDR1 is MNHNY and CDR2 SVGAGI (reference sequence). This CDR3 comprises 14 residues. With V trimmed by 7 bases and J by 0 bases, 5 bases remained unmatched. CDR3 sequence: CASKGSGSSYEQYV. Written as DNA, the CDR3 is TGTGCCAGCAAGGGGAGCGGGAGCTCCTACGAGCAGTACGTC.

The chain employs TRBV5-1 and TRBJ2-1; 8 bases agree with TRBD2. Germline-derived CDR1 and CDR2 are SGHRS and YFSETQ. The CDR3 totals 14 residues. J gave up 0 bases and V 7 bases, and 3 bases lay outside the gene matches. This CDR3 reads CASCSGTSYNEQFF. CDR3 bases: TGCGCCAGCTGTAGCGGGACCTCCTACAATGAGCAGTTCTTC.

V and J are TRBV30 and TRBJ2-1, with TRBD2 matching 7 bases. This CDR3 comprises 16 residues. Germline V gives CDR1 GTSNPN, CDR2 SVGIG (reference sequence). V was pared by 0 bases and J by 4 bases, with 9 bases of the junction left unmatched. In DNA form, the CDR3 reads TGTGCCTGGAGTGTACTTTTAGCGGGTGCTTACAATGAGCAGTTCTTC. Amino acids: CAWSVLLAGAYNEQFF.

The V call is TRBV5-4, the J call TRBJ2-5, with 15 bases lining up with TRBD2. This CDR3 region has 17 residues. The germline gives CDR1 SGHNT, CDR2 YYREEE (reference sequence). V was pared by 4 bases and J by 5 bases, with 9 bases of the junction left unmatched. The CDR3 spells CASSAGTSGRRGETQYF. Here the CDR3 DNA reads TGTGCCAGCAGCGCCGGGACTAGCGGGAGGAGAGGGGAGACCCAGTACTTC.

The chain joins TRBV28 to TRBJ1-5; D remains unclear. There are 15 residues in the CDR3. V lost 7 bases and J 0 bases, leaving 13 bases between the germline ends. Germline lookup yields CDR1 MDHEN and CDR2 SYDVKM. The CDR3 sequence: CASNKFRYSNQPQHF. The CDR3 coding sequence is TGTGCCAGCAACAAATTCCGCTATAGCAATCAGCCCCAGCATTTT.

The chain couples TRBV7-2 to TRBJ1-1; no clear D. The CDR3 covers 14 residues. In germline, CDR1 is SGHTA, CDR2 FQGNSA. V was trimmed by 2 bases and J by 6 bases, leaving 13 bases between them. CDR3 bases: TGTGCCAGCAGCTTATTAAGGGCTGGGGCTGAAGCTTTCTTT. This codes for CASSLLRAGAEAFF.

V and J are TRBV6-5 and TRBJ1-3; D is uncertain. The CDR3 totals 15 residues. Per the germline V gene, CDR1 is MNHEY and CDR2 is SVGAGI. The ends were cut back, 0 bases at V and 0 bases at J, with 6 bases in the middle. The CDR3 region has the DNA TGTGCCAGCAGTTACTCGGTGAACTCTGGAAACACCATATATTTT. It specifies CASSYSVNSGNTIYF.

This clone occurred once. V usage is TRBV15 and J usage is TRBJ2-7; 11 bases match TRBD1. V dropped 5 bases and J dropped 2; count of bases not matched to a gene: 8. Germline-derived CDR1 and CDR2 are LNHNV and YYDKDF (reference sequence). This CDR3 has 16 residues. The CDR3 DNA reads as TGTGCCACCAGCGAAGGACAGGGGGCGACCGCCTACGAGCAGTACGTC. Amino acid sequence: CATSEGQGATAYEQYV.

This chain uses TRBV5-6 with TRBJ2-4, with D perhaps given as TRBD1 or TRBD2 (5 bases each). Deletions cut 1 base from V and 0 bases from J, with 17 bases between. The germline V gene has CDR1 SGHDT and CDR2 YYEEEE. The CDR3 has 18 residues. The CDR3 region has the DNA TGTGCCAGCAGCTTGAAGCAGGGAACTAGAGTAGCCAAAAACATTCAGTACTTC. Translating gives CASSLKQGTRVAKNIQYF.

This chain uses TRBV7-9 with TRBJ2-7, with 10 bases matching TRBD2. CDR1 and CDR2 (germline): SEHNR, FQNEAQ (reference sequence). The CDR3 sequence is 17 residues long. With V trimmed by 1 base and J by 5 bases, 11 bases remained unmatched. As DNA, the CDR3 is TGTGCCAGCAGCTTAGGGGTTCAGCTAGCGGGAGTAAACGAGCAGTACTTC. This translates into CASSLGVQLAGVNEQYF.

J is TRBJ2-1 and V is TRBV4-2; 7 bases fit TRBD1. The CDR3 spans 19 residues. The J segment lost 6 bases and the V segment lost 0 bases, leaving 17 bases of the junction unmatched. CDR1 and CDR2 from the germline V gene are LGHNA and YNFKEQ. The DNA of the CDR3 is TGTGCCAGCAGCCAAGACCAAACAGGGGCTACAGTAGCGCGCAATGAGCAGTTCTTC. Protein product: CASSQDQTGATVARNEQFF.

The chain recombines TRBV7-8 with TRBJ1-1; D is undetermined. There are 15 residues in the CDR3. V was clipped by 6 bases and J by 1 base, with 15 bases between them. CDR1 and CDR2 (germline): SGHVS, FQNEAQ. Here the CDR3 reads CASRLVAGQNTEAFF. For the CDR3, the DNA is TGTGCCAGCAGGCTTGTCGCCGGGCAGAACACTGAAGCTTTCTTT.

V gene TRBV6-5 combines with J gene TRBJ1-2, with 7 bases fitting TRBD1. J was trimmed by 7 bases and V by 4 bases; bases with no gene match: 6. The CDR3 has 13 residues. In germline, CDR1 is MNHEY, CDR2 SVGAGI. CDR3 in DNA: TGTGCCAGCAGTTTTGGACAGGTTTTTGGCTACACCTTC. Translated, it gives CASSFGQVFGYTF.

This clone was observed once. The V and J genes are TRBV7-3 and TRBJ2-1; TRBD2 agrees at 8 bases. Losses at the gene ends were 5 bases for V and 8 bases for J; bases not matched to a gene: 8. Per the germline V gene, CDR1 is SGHTA and CDR2 is FQGTGA. CDR3 size: 14 residues. The CDR3 bases are TGTGCCAGCAGCCTGTTCGGGGGGGAGGATGAGCAGTTCTTC. It encodes CASSLFGGEDEQFF.

This chain joins TRBV6-2 or TRBV6-3 and TRBJ2-2; D is ambiguous. The V end lost 5 bases, the J end lost 0 bases, and 13 bases lay between the germline ends. This CDR3 region has 16 residues. Per germline, CDR1 MNHEY and CDR2 SVGEGT. The CDR3 region has the DNA TGTGCCAGCAGTCCCAACTTTTTTGCGAACACCGGGGAGCTGTTTTTT. Its protein product is CASSPNFFANTGELFF.